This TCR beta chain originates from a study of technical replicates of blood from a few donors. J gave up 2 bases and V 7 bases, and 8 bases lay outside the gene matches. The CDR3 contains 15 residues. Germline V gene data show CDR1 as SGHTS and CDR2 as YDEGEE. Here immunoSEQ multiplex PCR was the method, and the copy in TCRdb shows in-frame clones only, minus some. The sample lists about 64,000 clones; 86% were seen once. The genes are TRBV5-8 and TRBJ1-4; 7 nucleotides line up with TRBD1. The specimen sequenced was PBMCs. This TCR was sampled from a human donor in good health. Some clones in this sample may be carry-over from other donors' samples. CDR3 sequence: CASSKEQGTNEKLFF. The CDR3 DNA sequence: TGTGCCAGCTCAAAGGAACAGGGGACTAATGAAAAACTGTTTTTT.